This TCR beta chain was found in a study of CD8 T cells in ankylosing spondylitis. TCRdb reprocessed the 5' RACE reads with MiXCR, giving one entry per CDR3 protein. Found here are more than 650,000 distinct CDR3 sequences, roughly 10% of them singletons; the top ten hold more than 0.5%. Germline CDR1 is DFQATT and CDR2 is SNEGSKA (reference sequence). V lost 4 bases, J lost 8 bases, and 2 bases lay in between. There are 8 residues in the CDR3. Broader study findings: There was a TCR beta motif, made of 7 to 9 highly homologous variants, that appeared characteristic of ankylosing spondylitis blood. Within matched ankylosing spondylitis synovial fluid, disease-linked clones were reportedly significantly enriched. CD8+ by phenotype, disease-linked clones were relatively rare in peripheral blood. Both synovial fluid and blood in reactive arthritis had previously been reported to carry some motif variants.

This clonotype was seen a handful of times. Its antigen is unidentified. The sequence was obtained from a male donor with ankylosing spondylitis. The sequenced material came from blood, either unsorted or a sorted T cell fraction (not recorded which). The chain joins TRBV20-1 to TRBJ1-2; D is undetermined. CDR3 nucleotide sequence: TGCAGTGCTACGGGCTACACCTTC. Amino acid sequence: CSATGYTF.